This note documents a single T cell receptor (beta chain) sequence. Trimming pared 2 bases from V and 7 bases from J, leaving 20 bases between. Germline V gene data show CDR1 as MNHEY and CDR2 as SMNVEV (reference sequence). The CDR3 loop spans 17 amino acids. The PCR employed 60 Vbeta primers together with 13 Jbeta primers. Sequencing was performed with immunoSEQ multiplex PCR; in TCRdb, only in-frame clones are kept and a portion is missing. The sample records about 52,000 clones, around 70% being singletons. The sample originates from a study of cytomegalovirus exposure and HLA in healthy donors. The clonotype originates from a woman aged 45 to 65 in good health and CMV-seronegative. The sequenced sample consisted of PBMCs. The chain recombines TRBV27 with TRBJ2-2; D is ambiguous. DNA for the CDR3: TGTGCCAGCAGTTTAGGCCGCGTCGATCTATCGGGCGGGGAGCTGTTTTTT. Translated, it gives CASSLGRVDLSGGELFF.